One sample yielded the 16 T cell receptor beta chains listed below, sequenced in a study of cytomegalovirus exposure and HLA in healthy donors. The PCR employed 60 Vbeta primers together with 13 Jbeta primers. The method was immunoSEQ multiplex PCR; TCRdb's version includes in-frame clones alone and lacks a portion of them. The sample carries about 140,000 clones, 60% to 80% recorded once. The sample was PBMCs. These receptors were collected from a woman aged 25 to 45 in good health and CMV-seronegative.

The V gene is TRBV11-2, the J gene TRBJ2-3; D is unclear. The germline gives CDR1 SGHAT, CDR2 FQNNGV. V was clipped by 2 bases and J by 0 bases, with 9 bases between them. This CDR3 region has 15 residues. CDR3 bases: TGTGCCAGCAGCTTATCCACAGCTAGCACAGATACGCAGTATTTT. It specifies CASSLSTASTDTQYF.

This chain joins TRBV30 and TRBJ1-2; TRBD1 matches 7 bases. The V and J ends lost 0 bases and 5 bases, in that order; junction bases with no gene match: 3. CDR1 is GTSNPN, CDR2 SVGIG, per germline (reference sequence). The CDR3 is made up of 13 amino acids. CDR3 amino acids: CAWSVTGDYGYTF. CDR3 DNA: TGTGCCTGGAGTGTAACAGGGGATTATGGCTACACCTTC.

The chain carries TRBV5-1 and TRBJ2-5; perhaps TRBD1 as D (6 bases). CDR1 and CDR2 from the germline V gene are SGHRS and YFSETQ. The CDR3 consists of 15 residues. V shed 1 base and J shed 3 bases, with 13 bases lying between them. In DNA, the CDR3 is TGCGCCAGCAGCTTGTATATGGGGGCTGAAGAGACCCAGTACTTC. Residues: CASSLYMGAEETQYF.

The chain links TRBV9 to TRBJ2-3, with D perhaps matching TRBD2 (6 bases). The length of the CDR3 is 15 residues. V was clipped by 0 bases and J by 2 bases, with 10 bases between them. Germline V gives CDR1 SGDLS, CDR2 YYNGEE. The CDR3 protein is CASSVGLGHTDTQYF. The CDR3 DNA follows: TGTGCCAGCAGCGTAGGACTAGGACACACAGATACGCAGTATTTT.

This chain connects TRBV7-8 to TRBJ1-3; D ambiguous. The CDR3 is made up of 17 amino acids. With 2 bases removed from V and 0 bases from J, the gap between germline ends came to 14 bases. CDR1 is SGHVS and CDR2 is FQNEAQ in the germline V gene. DNA for the CDR3: TGTGCCAGCAGCTTATATACAGACCCCTACTCTGGAAACACCATATATTTT. Translated: CASSLYTDPYSGNTIYF.

V gene TRBV5-5 combines with J gene TRBJ1-2; tentative D call: TRBD1 (5 bases). This CDR3 is 14 amino acids long. Germline V gene data show CDR1 as SGHKS and CDR2 as YYEKEE (reference sequence). V was clipped by 4 bases and J by 4 bases, with 14 bases between them. The CDR3 is CASSLRWGGYGYTF. The CDR3 DNA reads TGTGCCAGCAGCCTGCGATGGGGGGGCTATGGCTACACCTTC.

The genes are TRBV6-5 and TRBJ1-3; 8 bases map to TRBD1. This CDR3 has 15 amino acids. The germline V gene has CDR1 MNHEY and CDR2 SVGAGI. Trimming removed 6 bases from V and 2 bases from J; junction bases left unmatched: 6. The CDR3 coding sequence is TGTGCCAGCAGGCCAGACAGGGGTCCTGGAAACACCATATATTTT. This translates into CASRPDRGPGNTIYF.

V usage is TRBV7-9 and J usage is TRBJ1-1; TRBD1 is a possible D gene (6 bases). Trimming cost V 5 bases and J 7 bases, with 14 bases left between them. This CDR3 has 13 amino acids. Germline V gene sequence: CDR1 SEHNR, CDR2 FQNEAQ (reference sequence). The CDR3 protein is CASSPLVDSEAFF. CDR3 DNA sequence: TGTGCCAGCAGCCCTCTAGTGGACAGTGAAGCTTTCTTT.

V and J are TRBV5-1 and TRBJ2-5; 15 positions match TRBD2. The CDR3 runs 16 residues. The germline gives CDR1 SGHRS, CDR2 YFSETQ. J gave up 7 bases and V 4 bases, and 8 bases lay outside the gene matches. DNA of the CDR3: TGCGCCAGCAGCACAGGGACTAGCGGGGGGCCCCCGACCCAGTACTTC. Translating it yields CASSTGTSGGPPTQYF.

Written as DNA, the CDR3 is TGTGCCAGCAGCTTAGGGGGGGGCTTATCCACAGATACGCAGTATTTT. Encoded protein: CASSLGGGLSTDTQYF. The chain couples TRBV5-4 to TRBJ2-3; D perhaps matches TRBD2 (7 bases). The CDR3 contains 16 residues. Germline loops: CDR1 SGHNT, CDR2 YYREEE (reference sequence). Trimming cost V 2 bases and J 2 bases, with 15 bases left between them.

The CDR3 reads CASSLRQGLNYGYTF. In DNA, the CDR3 is TGTGCCAGCAGCTTAAGGCAGGGACTTAACTATGGCTACACCTTC. The J gene is TRBJ1-2, the V gene TRBV13, with D possibly being TRBD1 (5 bases). The germline CDR1 and CDR2 sequences are PRHDT and FYEKMQ (reference sequence). V shed 2 bases and J shed 1 base, with 11 bases lying between them. The CDR3 loop spans 15 amino acids.

The CDR3 DNA is TGTGCCAGCCAGATGGACAGGGGAGCCGGGGAGCTGTTTTTT. Protein: CASQMDRGAGELFF. V usage is TRBV4-2 and J usage is TRBJ2-2, with 9 nucleotides matching TRBD1. V lost 8 bases and J lost 6; bases outside the gene matches: 7. The CDR3 has 14 residues. The V gene's germline CDR1 is LGHNA and CDR2 YNFKEQ.

The table lists this clone with a few counts. J is TRBJ1-1 and V is TRBV4-3; D remains ambiguous. The CDR3 length is 13 residues. Trimming stripped 0 bases from V and 0 bases from J, with 2 bases between. Looked up from germline, CDR1 is LGHNA and CDR2 is YSLEER. CDR3 sequence (DNA): TGCGCCAGCAGCCAAGATATGAACACTGAAGCTTTCTTT. The encoded protein is CASSQDMNTEAFF.

This chain links TRBV19 with TRBJ2-7; perhaps TRBD2 as D (5 bases). Deletions cut 5 bases from V and 3 bases from J, with 11 bases between. This CDR3 has 13 amino acids. Germline V gene lookup returns CDR1 LNHDA and CDR2 SQIVND (reference sequence). The CDR3 nucleotides read TGTGCCAGTAGTCCGGGATCGGGCTACGAGCAGTACTTC. Its protein is CASSPGSGYEQYF.

The rearrangement joins TRBV5-4 to TRBJ2-7, with 11 bases identical to TRBD1. The V and J ends lost 0 bases and 6 bases, in that order; junction bases with no gene match: 2. This CDR3 region has 14 residues. Germline CDR1 reads SGHNT; CDR2 reads YYREEE (reference sequence). Here the CDR3 reads CASSLAGTGGEQYF. CDR3 nucleotides: TGTGCCAGCAGCTTGGCCGGGACAGGGGGCGAGCAGTACTTC.

V and J are TRBV7-6 and TRBJ2-5; TRBD1 is a possible D gene (6 bases). The V end was cut by 0 bases, the J end by 5 bases, with 7 bases between. Per the germline V gene, CDR1 is SGHVS and CDR2 is FNYEAQ. The CDR3 extends over 13 amino acids. CDR3: CASSLAGAETQYF. DNA for the CDR3: TGTGCCAGCAGCTTAGCGGGGGCGGAGACCCAGTACTTC.